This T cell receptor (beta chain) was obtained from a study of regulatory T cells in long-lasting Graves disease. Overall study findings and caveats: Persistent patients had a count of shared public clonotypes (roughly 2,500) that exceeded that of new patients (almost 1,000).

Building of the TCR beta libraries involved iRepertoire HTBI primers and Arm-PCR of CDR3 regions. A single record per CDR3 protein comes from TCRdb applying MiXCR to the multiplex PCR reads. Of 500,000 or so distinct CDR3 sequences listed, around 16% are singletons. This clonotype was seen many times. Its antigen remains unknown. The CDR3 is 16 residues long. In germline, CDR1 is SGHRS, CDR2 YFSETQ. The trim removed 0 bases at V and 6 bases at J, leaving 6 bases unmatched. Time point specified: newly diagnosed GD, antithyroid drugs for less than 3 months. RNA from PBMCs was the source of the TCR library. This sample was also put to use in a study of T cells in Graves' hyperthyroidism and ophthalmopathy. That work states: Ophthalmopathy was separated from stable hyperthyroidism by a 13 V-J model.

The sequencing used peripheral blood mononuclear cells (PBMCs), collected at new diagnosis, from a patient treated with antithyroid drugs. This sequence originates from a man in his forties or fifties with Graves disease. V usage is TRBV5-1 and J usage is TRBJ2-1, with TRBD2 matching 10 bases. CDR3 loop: CASSLESSGRANEQFF. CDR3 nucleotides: TGCGCCAGCAGCTTGGAGTCCAGCGGGAGGGCCAATGAGCAGTTCTTC.